A single sample is the source of the 31 T cell receptor beta chains below, sequenced in a study of T cells in Graves' hyperthyroidism and ophthalmopathy. Amplification of TCR beta CDR3 regions was performed using RNA transcripts as template. Researchers ran a first-round RT-PCR on the TCR CDR3 using the HTBI primer set. TCRdb re-derived calls from the multiplex PCR reads in MiXCR, one entry per CDR3 protein. The data contain roughly 420,000 distinct CDR3 sequences, around 14% of them singletons. The sequencing input was blood. The receptors shown here come from a woman under 30 with Graves' hyperthyroidism.

This clonotype has ten or more counts. V gene TRBV15 combines with J gene TRBJ2-1, with D unclear. CDR1 and CDR2 (germline): LNHNV, YYDKDF (reference sequence). The V gene lost 6 bases and the J gene lost 0 bases, with 12 bases spanning the gap. The CDR3 has 15 amino acids. The CDR3 bases are TGTGCCACCAGTTCCGCCTGGAGCTCCTACAATGAGCAGTTCTTC. Protein: CATSSAWSSYNEQFF.

This clonotype has at least ten counts. The V call is TRBV20-1, the J call TRBJ2-3, with TRBD2 identical over 7 bases. The CDR3 consists of 13 residues. Germline loops: CDR1 DFQATT, CDR2 SNEGSKA (reference sequence). V lost 3 bases to trimming and J lost 4 bases; unmatched junction nucleotides: 4. The CDR3, as DNA: TGCAGTGCTAGTGCGGGAGTGGCAGATACGCAGTATTTT. Translated, it gives CSASAGVADTQYF.

This clonotype was seen more than once but under ten times. The chain employs TRBV5-1 and TRBJ1-4, with 7 bases matching TRBD1. CDR3 length: 16 amino acids. The germline CDR1 and CDR2 sequences are SGHRS and YFSETQ. V was clipped by 4 bases and J by 4 bases; unmatched bases: 10. CDR3 in amino acids: CASSPNPPGGNEKLFF. In DNA, the CDR3 is TGCGCCAGCAGCCCCAATCCCCCAGGGGGTAATGAAAAACTGTTTTTT. The variable domain in full, completed from reference TRBV5-1 and TRBJ1-4, reads KAGVTQTPRYLIKTRGQQVTLSCSPISGHRSVSWYQQTPGQGLQFLFEYFSETQRNKGNFPGRFSGRQFSNSRSEMNVSTLELGDSALYLCASSPNPPGGNEKLFFGSGTQLSVL.

The sample holds a few counts of this clonotype. The J gene is TRBJ1-4, the V gene TRBV7-9; D unresolved. This CDR3 spans 13 amino acids. Trimming took off 5 bases at V and 7 bases at J, with 11 bases between the two ends. In germline, CDR1 is SEHNR, CDR2 FQNEAQ (reference sequence). The DNA of the CDR3 is TGTGCCAGCAGCCCAACCTCGGGTGAAAAACTGTTTTTT. Translating gives CASSPTSGEKLFF.

At least ten counts were recorded for this clonotype. The chain carries TRBV7-2 and TRBJ2-3; D may be TRBD2 (7 bases). Germline CDR1 reads SGHTA; CDR2 reads FQGNSA. V shed 4 bases and J shed 1 base, with 18 bases lying between them. The CDR3 spans 17 residues. CDR3 in amino acids: CASSSWGGGQRTDTQYF. CDR3 sequence (DNA): TGTGCCAGCAGCTCATGGGGAGGGGGACAACGCACAGATACGCAGTATTTT.

This clonotype was found many times. CDR3 region: CASTRTTQRDGYTF. CDR3 in DNA: TGTGCCAGCACGCGGACAACCCAGAGGGATGGCTACACCTTC. This chain connects TRBV18 to TRBJ1-2; D possibly corresponds to TRBD1 (5 bases). Trimming stripped 8 bases from V and 6 bases from J, with 19 bases between. The germline V gene encodes CDR1 KGHSH and CDR2 LQKENI. The CDR3 spans 14 residues.

This clonotype was found many times. The chain uses TRBV7-9 and TRBJ1-1, with TRBD1 matching over 8 bases. J lost 7 bases, V lost 2 bases, and 6 bases had no gene match. There are 14 residues in the CDR3. Germline V gene lookup returns CDR1 SEHNR and CDR2 FQNEAQ (reference sequence). The CDR3 nucleotides read TGTGCCAGCAGCTTATGGGACAGGTTAGGTGAAGCTTTCTTT. Its translation is CASSLWDRLGEAFF.

This clonotype was seen repeatedly, ten times or more. The CDR3 coding sequence is TGTGCCAGCAGCTCCGTTTACGGCATGAACACTGAAGCTTTCTTT. Its protein is CASSSVYGMNTEAFF. This chain links TRBV11-2 with TRBJ1-1; no clear D gene. The germline gives CDR1 SGHAT, CDR2 FQNNGV. This CDR3 has 15 amino acids. Trimming removed 4 bases at V and 0 bases at J, with 12 bases between. The full variable domain, its missing parts supplied by reference TRBV11-2 and TRBJ1-1, is EAGVAQSPRYKIIEKRQSVAFWCNPISGHATLYWYQQILGQGPKLLIQFQNNGVVDDSQLPKDRFSAERLKGVDSTLKIQPAKLEDSAVYLCASSSVYGMNTEAFFGQGTRLTVV.

At least ten counts were recorded for this clonotype. The germline gene is not matched at one end of the junction; a read error may be the cause. The rearrangement links TRBV11-3 to TRBJ2-5, with 8 nucleotides matching TRBD1. Looked up from germline, CDR1 is SGHNT and CDR2 is YENEEA. This CDR3 contains 15 residues. This CDR3 is CASSLGGQVQETQYF. The CDR3 coding sequence is TGTGCCAGCAGTTTAGGGGGACAGGTACAAGAGACCCAGTACTTC.

At least ten counts were recorded for this clonotype. V usage is TRBV11-3 and J usage is TRBJ2-2, with TRBD1 identical over 7 bases. Germline CDR1 and CDR2: SGHNT and YENEEA. CDR3 length: 14 residues. The V segment lost 5 bases and the J segment 4 bases; nucleotides outside the gene matches: 4. The CDR3: CASSPGDSTGELFF. The CDR3 nucleotides read TGTGCCAGCAGCCCCGGGGACAGCACCGGGGAGCTGTTTTTT.

This clonotype was seen many times. The chain links TRBV7-9 to TRBJ1-1; 8 bases are a match to TRBD1. The junction had 6 bases not matched to a gene; V was cut back by 5 bases and J by 4 bases. The germline V gene encodes CDR1 SEHNR and CDR2 FQNEAQ (reference sequence). This CDR3 comprises 14 residues. CDR3 protein: CASSTQGASTEAFF. CDR3 coding DNA: TGTGCCAGCAGCACGCAGGGGGCGAGCACTGAAGCTTTCTTT.

This clonotype was counted ten times or more. The V gene is TRBV5-1, the J gene TRBJ2-7; 7 bases are a match to TRBD1. Germline V gives CDR1 SGHRS, CDR2 YFSETQ. J gave up 5 bases and V 6 bases, and 8 bases lay outside the gene matches. The length of the CDR3 is 13 residues. The CDR3 coding sequence is TGCGCCAGCAACCCAGGGGGAGAGGACGAGCAGTACTTC. Translation gives CASNPGGEDEQYF.

The rearrangement uses TRBV4-2 and TRBJ1-6; TRBD1 matches 11 bases. In germline, CDR1 is LGHNA, CDR2 YNFKEQ. CDR3 length equals 15 residues. J lost 9 bases, V lost 5 bases, and 6 bases had no gene match. CDR3 sequence reads: CASSAEDRGPSPLHF. In DNA form, the CDR3 reads TGTGCCAGCAGCGCGGAGGACAGGGGGCCTTCACCCCTCCACTTT.

The chain uses TRBV7-9 and TRBJ1-5, with D uncertain. V lost 0 bases to trimming and J lost 4 bases, with 10 bases between them. CDR1 is SEHNR and CDR2 is FQNEAQ in the germline V gene (reference sequence). The CDR3 has 15 amino acids. Written as DNA, the CDR3 is TGTGCCAGCAGCTTAGCCCAAGGACCAAATCAGCCCCAGCATTTT. Encoded protein: CASSLAQGPNQPQHF.

This clonotype was found many times. The chain joins TRBV2 to TRBJ1-2; D not certain. Germline-derived CDR1 and CDR2 are SNHLY and FYNNEI. Trimming removed 7 bases at V and 8 bases at J, with 17 bases between. The CDR3 spans 13 residues. CDR3 nucleotide sequence: TGTGCCAGCAAGAAACTGAATTCCGGGGGCTACACCTTC. Protein product: CASKKLNSGGYTF.

The chain carries TRBV20-1 and TRBJ2-7; D is ambiguous. Germline CDR1 and CDR2: DFQATT and SNEGSKA (reference sequence). The V gene lost 3 bases and the J gene lost 4 bases, with 19 bases spanning the gap. The CDR3 totals 15 residues. This chain's CDR3 is CSARMHTASPYEQYF. CDR3 sequence (DNA): TGCAGTGCTAGGATGCACACGGCGTCCCCTTACGAGCAGTACTTC.

This clonotype was counted between two and nine times. The genes are TRBV14 and TRBJ2-7, with 11 bases fitting TRBD1. Germline V gene sequence: CDR1 SGHDN, CDR2 FVKESK. Trimming cost V 3 bases and J 3 bases; bases outside gene matches: 7. The CDR3 length is 16 residues. The CDR3 sequence: CASSHTGTGGFYEQYF. The CDR3 nucleotides are TGTGCCAGCAGCCATACCGGGACAGGGGGTTTCTACGAGCAGTACTTC.

A few counts support this clonotype. Possible read error: a much larger clone is one base away. The chain uses TRBV2 and TRBJ1-3; D is unresolved. Trimming cost V 2 bases and J 0 bases, with 8 bases left between them. CDR1 is SNHLY, CDR2 FYNNEI, per germline. This CDR3 contains 15 residues. The CDR3 DNA sequence: TGTGCCAGCAGTGAACGGCGGAGCTCTGGAAACACCATATATTTT. Its translation: CASSERRSSGNTIYF.

The V call is TRBV14, the J call TRBJ1-2; 10 bases align to TRBD1. From germline, CDR1 is SGHDN and CDR2 FVKESK. The CDR3 totals 15 residues. After removal of 3 bases from V and 4 bases from J, the junction contained 5 bases not matched to a gene. CDR3 bases: TGTGCCAGCAGCCACGTCGGACAGGGGGTCTATGGCTACACCTTC. It yields the protein CASSHVGQGVYGYTF.

V is TRBV5-1 and J is TRBJ2-7; D perhaps matches TRBD1 (6 bases). The CDR3 spans 15 residues. Germline loops: CDR1 SGHRS, CDR2 YFSETQ. The ends were cut back, 4 bases at V and 1 base at J, with 15 bases in the middle. The CDR3 DNA sequence: TGCGCCAGCAGCACCTTCAACAGGGAGTCCTACGAGCAGTACTTC. This translates into CASSTFNRESYEQYF.

The chain employs TRBV7-9 and TRBJ2-5, with TRBD2 matching 9 bases. In germline, CDR1 is SEHNR, CDR2 FQNEAQ (reference sequence). Unmatched junction bases numbered 12, after V lost 4 bases and J lost 0 bases. The CDR3 loop spans 18 amino acids. CDR3 amino acids: CASSSSTSGDLYQETQYF. The CDR3 DNA is TGTGCCAGCAGCTCCTCGACTAGCGGAGACCTATACCAAGAGACCCAGTACTTC. The entire variable domain, with the rest obtained from reference TRBV7-9 and TRBJ2-5, is as follows: DTGVSQNPRHKITKRGQNVTFRCDPISEHNRLYWYRQTLGQGPEFLTYFQNEAQLEKSRLLSDRFSAERPKGSFSTLEIQRTEQGDSAMYLCASSSSTSGDLYQETQYFGPGTRLLVL.

This clonotype was recorded at least ten times. The gene calls are TRBV28 and TRBJ1-6; D gene unclear. V lost 2 bases and J lost 5, with 7 bases in between. The CDR3 is 14 amino acids. Looked up from germline, CDR1 is MDHEN and CDR2 is SYDVKM. CDR3 sequence: CASSLPGDNSPLHF. In nucleotides, the CDR3 is TGTGCCAGCAGTTTACCTGGGGATAATTCACCCCTCCACTTT.

This clonotype showed up just a few times. The rearrangement uses TRBV6-1 and TRBJ2-6; D possibly uses TRBD1 or TRBD2 (5 bases each). Germline CDR1 and CDR2: MNHNS and SASEGT. Trimming cost V 6 bases and J 3 bases, with 12 bases left between them. This CDR3 spans 15 amino acids. The CDR3 bases are TGTGCCAGCAGCTATGGGGGTTTTGGGGCCAACGTCCTGACTTTC. This sequence encodes CASSYGGFGANVLTF.

The chain recombines TRBV4-3 with TRBJ2-7; TRBD1 is a possible D gene (6 bases). Germline values: CDR1 LGHNA, CDR2 YSLEER. The CDR3 totals 15 residues. Trimming removed 0 bases at V and 0 bases at J, with 9 bases between. Here the CDR3 reads CASSQDWTVSYEQYF. The CDR3 DNA sequence: TGCGCCAGCAGCCAAGATTGGACAGTCTCCTACGAGCAGTACTTC.

Ten or more counts support this clonotype. CDR3 loop: CASSTLAGAYNEQFF. CDR3 bases: TGTGCCAGCAGTACTCTCGCGGGGGCCTACAATGAGCAGTTCTTC. The chain carries TRBV11-2 and TRBJ2-1; TRBD2 matches 7 bases. Per the germline V gene, CDR1 is SGHAT and CDR2 is FQNNGV. The CDR3 is made up of 15 amino acids. The ends lost 6 bases at V and 2 bases at J; junction bases unmatched: 7.

The rearrangement joins TRBV28 to TRBJ1-2; D is unclear. The CDR3 runs to 12 residues. With 6 bases removed from V and 6 bases from J, the gap between germline ends came to 11 bases. From germline, CDR1 is MDHEN and CDR2 SYDVKM. The CDR3 bases are TGTGCCAGCAGAATACCCAAGCATGGCTACACCTTC. Translation gives CASRIPKHGYTF.

With regard to this clonotype: It is likely a read error, because the conserved phenylalanine at the end of the CDR3 is missing. The V gene is TRBV12-3 or TRBV12-4, the J gene TRBJ1-2; TRBD1 is a possible D gene (5 bases). This CDR3 comprises 14 residues. The ends were cut back, 7 bases at V and 3 bases at J, with 15 bases in the middle. The CDR3 bases are TGTGCCAGCACCGCGGGGGGGGGATACTATGGCTACACCCTC. Translated: CASTAGGGYYGYTL.

There are many counts of this clonotype. This rearrangement joins TRBV7-2 to TRBJ2-5, with 8 bases fitting TRBD2. From germline, CDR1 is SGHTA and CDR2 FQGNSA. Trimming cost V 1 base and J 5 bases; bases outside gene matches: 9. This CDR3 is 16 amino acids long. The CDR3 spells CASSLEGSGGLETQYF. CDR3 DNA sequence: TGTGCCAGCAGCTTAGAGGGGAGCGGGGGTCTCGAGACCCAGTACTTC.

In this sample, this clonotype turned up many times. This chain connects TRBV5-6 to TRBJ1-1; the match to TRBD1 covers 7 bases. The V and J ends lost 3 bases and 8 bases, in that order; junction bases with no gene match: 4. Germline V gives CDR1 SGHDT, CDR2 YYEEEE. The CDR3 loop spans 12 amino acids. CDR3 in DNA: TGTGCCAGCAGCTGGTGGGGACAGGAAGCTTTCTTT. This gives the protein CASSWWGQEAFF. Based on the CDR3 plus reference TRBV5-6 and TRBJ1-1, the full variable domain is DAGVTQSPTHLIKTRGQQVTLRCSPKSGHDTVSWYQQALGQGPQFIFQYYEEEERQRGNFPDRFSGHQFPNYSSELNVNALLLGDSALYLCASSWWGQEAFFGQGTRLTVV.

On this clonotype itself: This may be a read error, as it is one base from a much larger clone. The chain has TRBV27 and TRBJ1-5; D call uncertain. CDR3 length equals 12 residues. Germline lookup yields CDR1 MNHEY and CDR2 SMNVEV (reference sequence). CDR3 DNA sequence: TGTGCCAGCAGTTTCAATAATCAGCCCCACCATTTT. Its translation: CASSFNNQPHHF.

The V gene is TRBV7-2, the J gene TRBJ2-7; 7 bases fit TRBD2. Per germline, CDR1 SGHTA and CDR2 FQGNSA. The CDR3 spans 15 residues. J was trimmed by 3 bases and V by 7 bases; bases with no gene match: 12. The CDR3: CASTLTGGGSYEQYF. CDR3 DNA: TGTGCCAGCACCCTAACGGGAGGCGGGAGCTACGAGCAGTACTTC.